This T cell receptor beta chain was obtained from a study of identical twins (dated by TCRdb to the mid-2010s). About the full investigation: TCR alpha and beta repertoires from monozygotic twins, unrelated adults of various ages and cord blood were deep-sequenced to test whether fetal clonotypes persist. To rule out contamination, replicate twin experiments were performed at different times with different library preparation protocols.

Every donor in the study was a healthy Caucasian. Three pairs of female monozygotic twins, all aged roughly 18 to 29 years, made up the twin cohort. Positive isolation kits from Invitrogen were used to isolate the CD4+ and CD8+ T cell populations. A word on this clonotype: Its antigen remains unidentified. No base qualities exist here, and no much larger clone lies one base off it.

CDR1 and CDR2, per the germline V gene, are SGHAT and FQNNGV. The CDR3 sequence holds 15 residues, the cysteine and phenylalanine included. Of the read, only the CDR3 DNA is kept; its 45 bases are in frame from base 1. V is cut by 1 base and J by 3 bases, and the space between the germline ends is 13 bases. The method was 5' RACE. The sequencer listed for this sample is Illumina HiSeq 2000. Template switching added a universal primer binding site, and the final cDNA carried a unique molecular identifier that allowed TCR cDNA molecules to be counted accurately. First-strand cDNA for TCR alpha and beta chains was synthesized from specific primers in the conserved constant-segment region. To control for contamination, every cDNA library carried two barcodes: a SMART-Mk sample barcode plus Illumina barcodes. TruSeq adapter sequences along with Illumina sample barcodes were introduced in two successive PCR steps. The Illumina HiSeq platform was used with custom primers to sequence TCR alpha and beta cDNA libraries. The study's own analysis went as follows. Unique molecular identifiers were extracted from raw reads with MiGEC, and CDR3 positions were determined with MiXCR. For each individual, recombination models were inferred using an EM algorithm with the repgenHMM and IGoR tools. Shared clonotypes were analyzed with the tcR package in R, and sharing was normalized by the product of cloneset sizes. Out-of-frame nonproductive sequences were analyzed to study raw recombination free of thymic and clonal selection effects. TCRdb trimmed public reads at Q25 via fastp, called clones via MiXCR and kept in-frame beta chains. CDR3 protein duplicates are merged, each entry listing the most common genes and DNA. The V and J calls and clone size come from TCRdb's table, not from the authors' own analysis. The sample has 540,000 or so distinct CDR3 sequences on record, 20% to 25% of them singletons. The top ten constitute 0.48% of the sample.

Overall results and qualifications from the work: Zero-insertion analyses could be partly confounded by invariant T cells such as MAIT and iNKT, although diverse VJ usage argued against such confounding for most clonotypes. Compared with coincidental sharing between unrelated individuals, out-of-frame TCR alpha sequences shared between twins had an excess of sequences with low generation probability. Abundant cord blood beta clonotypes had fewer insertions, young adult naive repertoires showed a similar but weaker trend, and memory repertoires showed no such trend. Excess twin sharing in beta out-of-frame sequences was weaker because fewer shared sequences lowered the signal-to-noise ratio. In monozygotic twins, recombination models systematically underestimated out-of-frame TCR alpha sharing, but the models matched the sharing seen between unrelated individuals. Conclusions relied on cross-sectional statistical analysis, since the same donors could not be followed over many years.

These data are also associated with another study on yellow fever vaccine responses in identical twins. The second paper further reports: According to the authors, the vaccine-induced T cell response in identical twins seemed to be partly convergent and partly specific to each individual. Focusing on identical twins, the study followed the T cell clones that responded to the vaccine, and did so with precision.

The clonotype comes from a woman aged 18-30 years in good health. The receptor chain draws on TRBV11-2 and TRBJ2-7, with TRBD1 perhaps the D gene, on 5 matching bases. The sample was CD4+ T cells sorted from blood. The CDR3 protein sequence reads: CASSLVIGAGYEQYF. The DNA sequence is TGTGCCAGCAGCTTAGTTATTGGGGCAGGCTACGAGCAGTACTTC.